A selection of T cell receptor beta chains follows, all from one sample in a study of cytotoxic CD8 clonotypes in ibrutinib-treated CLL. The protocol was immunoSEQ multiplex PCR, while the TCRdb copy is restricted to in-frame clones and leaves out a portion. The sample consists of 130,000 to 150,000 clones, 79% of them appearing once. Specimen: PBMCs, collected after 12 months of ibrutinib treatment. All receptors come from a human donor with chronic lymphocytic leukemia. CDR3s include the opening cysteine and the closing phenylalanine or tryptophan. Each record gives: D gene, J gene, clone size, V gene, CDR3 DNA, CDR3 protein. The D gene is left open where the match is weak. Not all rows give a size; the values are once, few, many and, for expanded clones, a class.

>NA|TRBJ2-7|NA|TRBV4-1
TGCGCCAGCAGCCAAGATAGCGAGCAGTACTTC
CASSQDSEQYF
>TRBD1|TRBJ2-7|few|TRBV19
TGTGCCAGTAGTCCACAGGGGGCCGGCGAGCAGTACTTC
CASSPQGAGEQYF
>NA|TRBJ2-7|NA|TRBV6-6
TGTGCCAGCAGAAGACTAGGGTCCGAGCAGTACTTC
CASRRLGSEQYF
>TRBD1|TRBJ2-7|NA|TRBV19
TGTGCCAGTAGTATAAGACAGGGGGACTACGAGCAGTACTTC
CASSIRQGDYEQYF
>TRBD2|TRBJ2-1|NA|TRBV30
TGTGCCTGGAGTAGCGGGAATTACAATGAGCAGTTCTTC
CAWSSGNYNEQFF
>TRBD1|TRBJ1-2|NA|TRBV7-2
TGTGCCAGCAGCTCCCTCACAGGGGTTATCTATGGCTACACCTTC
CASSSLTGVIYGYTF
>NA|TRBJ2-3|NA|TRBV7-8
TGTGCCAGCTTAACCGGGGCTTCCCAGGGAACGCAGTATTTT
CASLTGASQGTQYF
>NA|TRBJ2-3|NA|TRBV19
TGTGCCAGTCAAGAACGGGGCCGCACAGATACGCAGTATTTT
CASQERGRTDTQYF
>TRBD2|TRBJ2-1|NA|TRBV28
TGTGCCAGCAGTTTATTGACGGGACTAGCGGTCCACAATGAGCAGTTCTTC
CASSLLTGLAVHNEQFF
>NA|TRBJ2-7|few|TRBV20-1
TGCAGTGGCCTCGAAACCTACGAGCAGTACTTC
CSGLETYEQYF
>NA|TRBJ1-1|NA|TRBV7-2
TGTGCCAGCAGCCCCTCCCGGGCGGGGGCCCTGAAAGCTTTCTTT
CASSPSRAGALKAFF
>TRBD2|TRBJ2-7|NA|TRBV5-1
TGCGCCAGCAGCTTGGGGGCCATAGCGGGAGGAAACGAGCAGTACTTC
CASSLGAIAGGNEQYF
>NA|TRBJ2-7|NA|TRBV7-3
TGTGCCAGCTCCCAAGGGCGGGGCCCCTACGAGCAGTACTTC
CASSQGRGPYEQYF
>NA|TRBJ1-2|few|TRBV5-4
TGTGCCAGCAGCCAGGACACTAACAACTATGGCTACACCTTC
CASSQDTNNYGYTF